This TCR beta chain stems from a study of graft-versus-host responses after intestinal transplantation (dated by TCRdb to 2020 to 2022). About the study as a whole: The transplants that recipients received were multivisceral, liver-intestinal, or isolated intestinal. Alloreactive clones were identified by sequencing pre-transplant mixed lymphocyte reaction products and comparing them with unstimulated pre-transplant donor and recipient T cells. Every recipient was given anti-thymocyte globulin induction, then maintenance tacrolimus and steroids for 2 to 4 years. A cohort of 24 intestinal transplant recipients, including one retransplant, was enrolled, and a few patients lacking pretransplant specimens were excluded. Rather than going through the commercial service, samples from a few later patients were sequenced in-house on an Illumina MiSeq and processed with MiXCR. After intestinal transplantation, graft-versus-host and host-versus-graft alloreactive T cell clones in the graft, circulation and bone marrow were tracked using bulk TCR-beta CDR3 sequencing. Donor T cell macrochimerism was defined as a peak of at least 4% donor T cells among recipient peripheral blood mononuclear cells.

In the case of this clone: Its antigen target is currently unknown. Base qualities are not at hand, and no much larger clone is one base apart.

The protocol used for the library was the immunoSEQ multiplex PCR assay. Adaptive Biotechnologies carried out high-throughput TCR-beta CDR3 sequencing of genomic DNA for most patients. Per the source publication's procedure: Adaptive's ImmunoSEQ software supplied the TCR sequencing data for 15 to 20 patients, while MiXCR and VDJtools were used to process a few other patients. CDR3 nucleotide sequences shared between donor and recipient were removed because the origin of such sequences could not be assigned. Alloreactive clones required at least 2-fold expansion over unstimulated cells and minimum CFSE-low frequency of 0.002% (template counts) or 0.001% (read counts). Mappable clones were those detected in sequenced pre-transplant spleen, lymph node, or MLR CFSE-low populations of the donor or recipient. Cumulative frequency of alloreactive clones was calculated as a percentage of all sequences weighted by copy number. TCRdb holds this immuneACCESS table with in-frame rearrangements only. Some clones are missing; in checked studies, unresolved V genes explain under half, and the rest has no known cause. V, J and clone size reflect that table, while D and trimming were determined from the DNA. This sample comprises about 97,000 clones, over 75% of them detected only once. Together, the top ten hold 15% to 20% of the sample.

Blood samples were collected up to 4 times in the first month after transplant and then at least monthly when available. Spanning cysteine to phenylalanine, the CDR3 consists of 16 amino acids. CDR3 DNA is the only sequence kept; it has 48 bases, read in frame from the first base. Sequences SGHNT (CDR1) and YYREEE (CDR2) are obtained from the germline V gene (reference sequence). The junction carries 24 bases between V and J, which are trimmed by 7 bases and 10 bases respectively. The paper as a whole reports these results and caveats: GvH clones were detected in recipient bone marrow, and some appeared earlier in ileal mucosa or blood, consistent with an intestinal mucosal origin. Patients with donor T cell macrochimerism had high GvH to HvG T cell clonal ratios in their allografts. The conclusions were limited by the relatively low number and heterogeneity of the intestinal transplant patients. Peak levels of circulating GvH clones were associated with declines in HvG clones early after transplant.

This receptor was taken from a human patient who received an intestinal transplant, so some T cells may come from the graft donor. The sequence joins TRBV5-4 to TRBJ1-6; 6 matching bases give a weak D call of TRBD1. The specimen comprised PBMCs, sampled approximately 470 days after intestinal transplant. The bases are TGTGCCAGCTTAACCCGGGGGCGGTTGTCCATGTCACCCCTCCACTTT. It translates to CASLTRGRLSMSPLHF.